The 3 T cell receptor beta chains reported below all come from one sample, sequenced in a study of cytomegalovirus exposure and HLA in healthy donors. The PCR made use of 60 Vbeta and 13 Jbeta primers. Assay used: immunoSEQ multiplex PCR; TCRdb lists only in-frame clones, some missing. The sample lists about 160,000 clones; less than 80% were seen once. Sequenced sample: PBMCs. These receptors were taken from a man in his forties in good health and CMV-seronegative.

This clone has just a few counts. The genes are TRBV5-4 and TRBJ2-2; 8 bases map to TRBD2. The V segment lost 2 bases and the J segment 7 bases; nucleotides outside the gene matches: 4. CDR3 length: 14 amino acids. Germline V gene data show CDR1 as SGHNT and CDR2 as YYREEE (reference sequence). In DNA, the CDR3 is TGTGCCAGCAGCTTAGAGCGGGAGAACGGGGAGCTGTTTTTT. Its translation: CASSLERENGELFF. The variable domain in full, completed from reference TRBV5-4 and TRBJ2-2, reads ETGVTQSPTHLIKTRGQQVTLRCSSQSGHNTVSWYQQALGQGPQFIFQYYREEENGRGNFPPRFSGLQFPNYSSELNVNALELDDSALYLCASSLERENGELFFGEGSRLTVL.

The rearrangement uses TRBV11-2 and TRBJ1-2; TRBD1 aligns across 7 bases. In germline, CDR1 is SGHAT, CDR2 FQNNGV. Germline trimming cut 3 bases from V and 7 bases from J; bases unmatched to any gene: 5. This CDR3 is built from 13 residues. The CDR3 region is CASSFETGTGYTF. The CDR3 bases are TGTGCCAGCAGCTTCGAGACAGGGACTGGCTACACCTTC.

The gene calls are TRBV28 and TRBJ1-1, with D hard to call. Germline V gene data show CDR1 as MDHEN and CDR2 as SYDVKM. Trimming removed 8 bases from V and 6 bases from J, with 10 bases in between. CDR3 size: 11 residues. CDR3 protein: CASLRRAEAFF. The CDR3 bases are TGTGCCAGCCTCCGACGGGCTGAAGCTTTCTTT.